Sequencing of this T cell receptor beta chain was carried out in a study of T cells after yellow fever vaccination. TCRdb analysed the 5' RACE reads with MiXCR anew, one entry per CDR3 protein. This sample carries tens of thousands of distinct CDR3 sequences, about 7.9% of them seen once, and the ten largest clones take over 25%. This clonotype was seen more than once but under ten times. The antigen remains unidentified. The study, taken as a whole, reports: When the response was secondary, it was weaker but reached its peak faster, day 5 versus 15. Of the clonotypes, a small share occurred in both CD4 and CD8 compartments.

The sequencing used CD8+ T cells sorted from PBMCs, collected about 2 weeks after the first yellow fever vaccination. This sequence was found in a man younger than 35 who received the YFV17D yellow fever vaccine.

CDR3 amino acids: CSAIVVWMNTEAFF. The CDR3 DNA reads as TGCAGCGCAATAGTCGTGTGGATGAACACTGAAGCTTTCTTT. V gene TRBV29-1 combines with J gene TRBJ1-1; D is unclear. Germline loops: CDR1 SQVTM, CDR2 ANQGSEA. The CDR3 is 14 amino acids. Trimming shortened V by 7 bases and J by 0 bases, and 15 bases separated the two germline ends. Looking up the rest from reference TRBV29-1 and TRBJ1-1 gives the full variable domain: SAVISQKPSRDICQRGTSLTIQCQVDSQVTMMFWYRQQPGQSLTLIATANQGSEATYESGFVIDKFPISRPNLTFSTLTVSNMSPEDSSIYLCSAIVVWMNTEAFFGQGTRLTVV.